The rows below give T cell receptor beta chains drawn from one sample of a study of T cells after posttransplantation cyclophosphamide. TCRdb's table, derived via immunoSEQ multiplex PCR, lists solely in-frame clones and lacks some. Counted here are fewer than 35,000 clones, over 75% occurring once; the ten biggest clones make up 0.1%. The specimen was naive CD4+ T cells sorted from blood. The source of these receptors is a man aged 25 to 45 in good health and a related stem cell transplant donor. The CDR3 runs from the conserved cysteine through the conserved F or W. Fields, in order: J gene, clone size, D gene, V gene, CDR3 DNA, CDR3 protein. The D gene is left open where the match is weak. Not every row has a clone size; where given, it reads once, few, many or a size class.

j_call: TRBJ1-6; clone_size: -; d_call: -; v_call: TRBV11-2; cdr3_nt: TGTGCCAGCAGCTTACAGGGGAGTAGGACACCCCTCCACTTT; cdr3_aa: CASSLQGSRTPLHF
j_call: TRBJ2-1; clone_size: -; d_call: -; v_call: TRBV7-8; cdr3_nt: TGTGCCAGCAGCTTATATAGTTCCTACAATGAGCAGTTCTTC; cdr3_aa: CASSLYSSYNEQFF
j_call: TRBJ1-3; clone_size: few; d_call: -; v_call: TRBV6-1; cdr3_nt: TGTGCCAGCGAAGCCACAGGGAAAGGAAACACCATATATTTT; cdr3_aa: CASEATGKGNTIYF
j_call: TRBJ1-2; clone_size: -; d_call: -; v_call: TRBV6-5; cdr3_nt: TGTGCCAGCAGTGGCGGGACTACTCGAGGCTACACCTTC; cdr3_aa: CASSGGTTRGYTF
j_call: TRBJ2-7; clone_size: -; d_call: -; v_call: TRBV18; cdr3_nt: TGTGCCAGCCAACCCGTCCCCAGGGGCTTGGCCTACGAGCAGTACTTC; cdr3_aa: CASQPVPRGLAYEQYF
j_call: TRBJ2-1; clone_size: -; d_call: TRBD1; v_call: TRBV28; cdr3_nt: TGTGCCAGCAGCAGGACAGGGGGCTACAATGAGCAGTTCTTC; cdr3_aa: CASSRTGGYNEQFF
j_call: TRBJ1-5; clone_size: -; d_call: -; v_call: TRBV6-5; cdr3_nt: TGTGCCAGCAGTTACAGGACCCCGGAGGGCAATCAGCCCCAGCATTTT; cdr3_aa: CASSYRTPEGNQPQHF
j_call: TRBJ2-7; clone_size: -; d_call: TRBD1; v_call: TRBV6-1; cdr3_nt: TGTGCCAGCAGTGAGTCGGGACAGGGCTTCTACGAGCAGTACTTC; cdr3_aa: CASSESGQGFYEQYF
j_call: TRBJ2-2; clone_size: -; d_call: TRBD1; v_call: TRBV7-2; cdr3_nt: TGTGCCAGCAGCGGACGTGCAGGGGGTGCCGGGGAGCTGTTTTTT; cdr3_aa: CASSGRAGGAGELFF
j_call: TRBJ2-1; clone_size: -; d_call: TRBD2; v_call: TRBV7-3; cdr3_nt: TGTGCCAGCAGCCCCTTTAGCGGGGGGCTCAATGAGCAGTTCTTC; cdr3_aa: CASSPFSGGLNEQFF
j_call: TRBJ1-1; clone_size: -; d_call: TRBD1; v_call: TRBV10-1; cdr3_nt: TGCGCCAGCAGTCAGACAGGGGAAGGAAACACTGAAGCTTTCTTT; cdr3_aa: CASSQTGEGNTEAFF
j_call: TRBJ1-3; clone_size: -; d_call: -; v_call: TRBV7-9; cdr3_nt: TGTGCCAGCAGCTTAGCGCATGTCGGGGGGCGACCCTCTGGAAACACCATATATTTT; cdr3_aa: CASSLAHVGGRPSGNTIYF
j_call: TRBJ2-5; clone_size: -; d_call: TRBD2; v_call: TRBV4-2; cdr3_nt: TGTGCCAGCAGCCATGATGGACTAGCGGGGGAAGAGACCCAGTACTTC; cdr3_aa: CASSHDGLAGEETQYF